This T cell receptor (beta chain) emerged from a study of cytotoxic CD8 clonotypes in ibrutinib-treated CLL. Study in general: Response samples came after a median roughly 11 months of treatment, range 6 to 36.

V shed 5 bases and J shed 5 bases, with 6 bases lying between them. CDR1 MNHEY and CDR2 SVGAGI come from the germline V gene. The CDR3 is 12 residues long. Study-wide results and limits: The clonality rise at ibrutinib response reflected private clonotype expansion. Baseline clonality exceeded age-matched healthy donors and tracked circulating CD8+ T-cell counts.

A remark on this clone: What it binds is not known.

Assay: immunoSEQ multiplex PCR; the TCRdb copy retains only in-frame clones and omits some. In the table there are fewer than 100,000 clones, more than 75% of which are singletons. The J gene is TRBJ2-2, the V gene TRBV6-5; D is undetermined. The sequence was obtained from a human donor with chronic lymphocytic leukemia. Source: PBMCs, taken after 12 months of ibrutinib treatment. The CDR3 loop is CASSHRTGELFF. The CDR3, as DNA: TGTGCCAGCAGTCACAGAACCGGGGAGCTGTTTTTT.